This T cell receptor beta chain was documented in a study of shared clonotypes between healthy human individuals. Study context: The composition of the donors was a couple of women and a few men aged 18 to 49.

V lost 5 bases, J lost 8 bases, and 13 bases stayed unmatched. This CDR3 region has 15 residues. The V gene's germline CDR1 is SGHTA and CDR2 FQGNSA. Findings of the study overall: What limited the represented genetic and exposure-history diversity was the small number of donors.

Sequencing was performed with immunoSEQ multiplex PCR; in TCRdb, only in-frame clones are kept and a portion is missing. The sample consists of about 980,000 clones, over 75% of them appearing once. The study drew all its donors from Caucasian adults living in Nashville, Tennessee. As to this clone: The antigen remains undetermined.

The sequenced material came from memory CD4+ T cells sorted from blood. Sample subset: CD45RA-negative fraction. This clonotype originated in a young man in good health. The chain uses TRBV7-2 and TRBJ2-3; 7 nucleotides match TRBD2. Written as DNA, the CDR3 is TGTGCCAGCAGCCAACTAGGACTAGGAGGAGGTACGCAGTATTTT. Translation: CASSQLGLGGGTQYF.